This T cell receptor beta chain was recovered during a study of T-cell reconstitution after alpha-beta-depleted transplantation in children. Preparation of the TCRbeta library was carried out with unique molecular identifiers. Each CDR3 protein gets one entry after TCRdb re-called the PCR reads with MiXCR. The sample consists of about 110,000 distinct CDR3 sequences, roughly 24% of them appearing once. Findings and limits, study-wide: T-cell counts and diversity at one year post-transplant came mainly from newly produced T cells. Reportedly, only several hundred clones from non-depleted graft cells drove alpha-beta T-cell counts at about two months. Some patients showed high day-60 TCRbeta diversity, which derived from surviving recipient T cells and thymic progenitors.

Comment on this clonotype: Its antigen remains unidentified.

CDR3 size: 17 residues. Per germline, CDR1 MNHEY and CDR2 SVGAGI. V was clipped by 0 bases and J by 3 bases; unmatched bases: 8. The sample consisted of PBMCs, mostly from graft donor cells, taken 180 days after TCRalphabeta/CD19-depleted stem cell transplant. The TCR sequence derives from a male patient between 2 and 10 years old who had a stem cell transplant for chronic granulomatous disease, so the T cells may come from the graft donor. This chain connects TRBV6-5 to TRBJ2-7, with 10 bases that match TRBD1. CDR3 sequence: CASSYSAIGQGVYEQYF. The CDR3 region has the DNA TGTGCCAGCAGTTACTCGGCGATCGGACAGGGGGTCTACGAGCAGTACTTC.